This TCR beta chain was recorded in a study of CD8 T cells in Susac syndrome (dated by TCRdb to between 2018 and 2021). Background for the entire study: Of the Susac syndrome patients who were sequenced, more than five had clinically active disease and 8 or 9 were in clinical remission. Susac syndrome patients were therapy-naive, on corticosteroids (some also receiving IVIg), or on IVIg alone at blood withdrawal. Repertoire sequencing was used to test whether CD8+ T cell activation and differentiation in Susac syndrome was antigen driven. Clonality of the CD8+ T cell repertoire was compared between over 10 healthy donors, around 14 Susac syndrome patients and roughly 16 multiple sclerosis patients.

Unmatched junction bases come to 7, with V trimmed by 5 bases and J by 8 bases. The germline V gene (reference sequence) yields SEHNR for CDR1 and FQNEAQ for CDR2. The CDR3, cysteine through phenylalanine, is 14 amino acids long. Just the 42-base CDR3 DNA is kept, in frame starting at base 1. Peripheral blood CD8+ and CD4+ T cells from healthy donors, Susac syndrome patients and multiple sclerosis patients were profiled using high-throughput TCR beta sequencing. The Susac syndrome patients fulfilled recently defined diagnostic criteria for definite or probable disease. Bulk CD8+ and CD4+ T cells were purified by magnetic negative isolation, while CD8+ TEMRA cells were enriched using FACS. Blood was drawn into EDTA tubes, processed within 24 hours, and PBMCs were isolated by density gradient centrifugation. PBMCs destined for TCR sequencing were cryopreserved in liquid nitrogen and later thawed in a 37 °C water bath. The sorted or isolated CD4+, CD8+ and CD8+ TEMRA cells had a purity of 90% or higher.

Concerning this clonotype: No cognate antigen has been identified for it. No base qualities exist here, and no much larger clone lies one base off it.

RNA was extracted using the RNeasy kit, and about 0.5 to 1 ug of the RNA was reverse transcribed with random hexamers. TCR beta CDR3 regions were amplified with the immunoSEQ multiplex PCR assay covering 54 Vbeta and 13 Jbeta segments. To correct PCR amplification bias, a synthetic template baseline was used for both primer optimization and computational correction. Concerning the study's data processing: Only productive sequences were kept, with reads annotated to V, D and J genes according to IMGT and analyzed in immunoSEQ Analyzer. To calculate clonality, Shannon entropy was normalized by log2 of the number of productive unique sequences and then subtracted from one. Public and private clones were assessed among the 100 most prevalent clones of each patient and control. Clones were defined as Susac-specific when absent from the healthy and MS cohorts, from some 1,100 published viral clones and from other ImmuneACCESS disease sequences. TCRdb reanalyzed the raw reads on its own, using fastp at Q25 for trimming and MiXCR for clone calling, and kept in-frame beta chains. CDR3 protein sequences are deduplicated, and each keeps its most common genes and DNA. TCRdb's processing, not the authors', yielded these V and J calls. Counted in this sample were some 130,000 distinct CDR3 sequences; 85% to 95% of them appeared once. The top ten hold about 0.18% of the sample.

Study-wide findings and limitations: Sixteen Susac-specific public clones were identified in the total CD8+ repertoire, and 5 or 6 Susac-specific public clones were identified in the CD8+ TEMRA repertoire. The study acknowledged that relatively few individuals were included in the TCR sequencing and HLA analysis. Clonal expansion was seen in Susac syndrome CD8+ repertoires, peaking in CD8+ TEMRA cells and being greater in clinically active patients than in remitting ones.

Sequenced material: CD8+ T cells from PBMCs. This receptor was identified in a human donor with Susac syndrome. The chain couples TRBV7-9 to TRBJ2-2; 8 nucleotides in the junction match TRBD1. The CDR3 region has the sequence CASSGGQGWGELFF. The DNA is TGTGCCAGCAGCGGCGGACAGGGTTGGGGGGAGCTGTTTTTT. The full variable domain, with segments outside the CDR3 supplied by the reference TRBV7-9 and TRBJ2-2 proteins, appears as DTGVSQNPRHKITKRGQNVTFRCDPISEHNRLYWYRQTLGQGPEFLTYFQNEAQLEKSRLLSDRFSAERPKGSFSTLEIQRTEQGDSAMYLCASSGGQGWGELFFGEGSRLTVL.